What follows describes a single TCR beta chain. Its antigen is not known. The data were obtained in a study of cytomegalovirus exposure and HLA in healthy donors. Findings of the study overall: Only CMV serostatus was available as immune exposure information. Productive rates of about 87% or about 30% were seen for most TCR beta V segments in an earlier analysis. In a later analysis, the majority of CMV-associated beta chains seemingly showed HLA restriction.

The CDR3 length is 14 residues. With V trimmed by 4 bases and J by 3 bases, 5 bases remained unmatched. From germline, CDR1 is SGHVS and CDR2 FQNEAQ. Both 60 Vbeta primers and 13 Jbeta primers went into the PCR. The assay was immunoSEQ multiplex PCR, and TCRdb's table has in-frame clones only and misses some. The data contain tens of thousands of clones, around 80% of them singletons. The donors, nominally healthy at sampling, likely had unrecorded immune exposures. The material sequenced was PBMCs. The rearrangement uses TRBV7-8 and TRBJ1-2, with 7 nucleotides matching TRBD1. This TCR came from a male donor in good health and CMV-seropositive. CDR3 bases: TGTGCCAGCAGCTCAAGGACAGGAGACTATGGCTACACCTTC. Its translation is CASSSRTGDYGYTF.